This T cell receptor (beta chain) was sequenced during a study of blood T cell repertoires in COVID-19. Across the whole study: Acute-phase and convalescent COVID-19 samples originated in the United States, Italy and Spain.

This clone was found once. Germline V gene sequence: CDR1 SGHVS, CDR2 FQNEAQ. Between the trimmed V and J ends, which lost 4 bases and 2 bases, there was a span of 18 bases. The CDR3 has 16 amino acids. In the source study's methods: Quantification of nucleated cells was approximated via reference gene primer amplification. Repertoires were generated with immunoSEQ multiplex PCR, while TCRdb's copy carries only in-frame clones and drops some. The V and J calls and clone size were taken over from that table, and D and trimming were inferred from the DNA. This sample carries approximately 140,000 clones, 85% to 90% of them seen once, and the ten largest clones take 3.5% to 5.5%.

Sequenced material: peripheral blood. The chain combines TRBV7-8 with TRBJ2-7; D is perhaps TRBD2 (6 bases). The receptor comes from a woman aged 40 to 50 with acute or convalescent COVID-19. CDR3 DNA sequence: TGTGCCAGCAGCTCGGGGGTGGGGCCAGCCGCCTACGAGCAGTACTTC. Protein sequence: CASSSGVGPAAYEQYF.